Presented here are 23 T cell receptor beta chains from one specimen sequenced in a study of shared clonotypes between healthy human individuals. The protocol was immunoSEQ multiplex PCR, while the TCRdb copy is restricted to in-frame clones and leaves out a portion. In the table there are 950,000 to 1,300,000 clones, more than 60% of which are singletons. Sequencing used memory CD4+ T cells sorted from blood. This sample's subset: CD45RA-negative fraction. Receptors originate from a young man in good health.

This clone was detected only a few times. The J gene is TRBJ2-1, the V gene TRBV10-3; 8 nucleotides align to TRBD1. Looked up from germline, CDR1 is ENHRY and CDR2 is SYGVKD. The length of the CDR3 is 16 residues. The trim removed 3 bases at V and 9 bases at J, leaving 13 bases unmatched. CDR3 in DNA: TGTGCCATCAGTGAAATTTCAGGTGGTACAGGGGGTGAGCAGTTCTTC. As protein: CAISEISGGTGGEQFF.

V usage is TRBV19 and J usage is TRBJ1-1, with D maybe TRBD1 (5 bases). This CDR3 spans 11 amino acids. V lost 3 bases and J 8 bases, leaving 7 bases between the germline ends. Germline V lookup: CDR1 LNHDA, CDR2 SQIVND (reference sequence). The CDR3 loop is CASSINREAFF. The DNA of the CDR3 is TGTGCCAGTAGTATCAACAGGGAAGCTTTCTTT.

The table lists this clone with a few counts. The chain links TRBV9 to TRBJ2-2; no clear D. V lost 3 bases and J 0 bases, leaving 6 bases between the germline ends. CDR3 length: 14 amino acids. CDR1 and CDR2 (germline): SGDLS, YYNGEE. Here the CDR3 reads CASSGLANTGELFF. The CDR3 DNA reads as TGTGCCAGCAGCGGACTTGCGAACACCGGGGAGCTGTTTTTT.

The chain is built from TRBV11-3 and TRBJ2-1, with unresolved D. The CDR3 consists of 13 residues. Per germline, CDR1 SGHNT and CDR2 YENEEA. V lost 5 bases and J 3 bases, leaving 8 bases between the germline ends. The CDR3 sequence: CASSVQSYNEQFF. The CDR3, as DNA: TGTGCCAGCAGCGTACAGAGCTACAATGAGCAGTTCTTC.

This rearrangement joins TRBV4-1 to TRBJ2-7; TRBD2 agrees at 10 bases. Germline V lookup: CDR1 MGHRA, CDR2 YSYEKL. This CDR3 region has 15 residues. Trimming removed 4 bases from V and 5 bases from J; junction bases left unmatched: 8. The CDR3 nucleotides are TGCGCCAGCAGCCCTTACTCTAGCGGGAGAGACGAGCAGTACTTC. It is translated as CASSPYSSGRDEQYF.

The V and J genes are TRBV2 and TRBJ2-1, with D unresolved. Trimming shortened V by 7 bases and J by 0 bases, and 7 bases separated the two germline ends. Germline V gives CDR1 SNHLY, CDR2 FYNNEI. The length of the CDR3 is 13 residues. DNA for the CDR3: TGTGCCAGCACCTTGCTCTCCTACAATGAGCAGTTCTTC. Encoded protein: CASTLLSYNEQFF.

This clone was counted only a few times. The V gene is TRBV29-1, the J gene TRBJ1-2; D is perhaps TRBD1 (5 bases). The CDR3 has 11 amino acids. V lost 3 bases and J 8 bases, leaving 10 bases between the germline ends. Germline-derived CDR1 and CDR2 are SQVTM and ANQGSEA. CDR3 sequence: CSVDWGWGYTF. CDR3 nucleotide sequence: TGCAGCGTTGATTGGGGCTGGGGCTACACCTTC.

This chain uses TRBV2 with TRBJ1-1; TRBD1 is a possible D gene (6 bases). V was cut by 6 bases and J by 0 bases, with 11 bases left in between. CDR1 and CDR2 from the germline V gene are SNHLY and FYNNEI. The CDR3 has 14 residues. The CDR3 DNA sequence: TGTGCCAGCAGAAACGACAGGATGAACACTGAAGCTTTCTTT. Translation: CASRNDRMNTEAFF.

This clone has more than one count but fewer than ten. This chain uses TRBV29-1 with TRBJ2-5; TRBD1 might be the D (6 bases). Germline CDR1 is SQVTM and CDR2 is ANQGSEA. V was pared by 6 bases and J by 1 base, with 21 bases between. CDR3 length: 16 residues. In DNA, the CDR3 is TGCAGCGTGGGGATAATACAGGGAGCTTTCCAAGAGACCCAGTACTTC. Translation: CSVGIIQGAFQETQYF.

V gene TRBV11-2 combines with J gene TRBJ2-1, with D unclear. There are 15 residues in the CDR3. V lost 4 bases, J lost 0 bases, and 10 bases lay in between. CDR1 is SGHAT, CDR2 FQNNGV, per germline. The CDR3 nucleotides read TGTGCCAGCAGCTACTTAACGAGCTCCTACAATGAGCAGTTCTTC. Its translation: CASSYLTSSYNEQFF. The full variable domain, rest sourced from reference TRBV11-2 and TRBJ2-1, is EAGVAQSPRYKIIEKRQSVAFWCNPISGHATLYWYQQILGQGPKLLIQFQNNGVVDDSQLPKDRFSAERLKGVDSTLKIQPAKLEDSAVYLCASSYLTSSYNEQFFGPGTRLTVL.

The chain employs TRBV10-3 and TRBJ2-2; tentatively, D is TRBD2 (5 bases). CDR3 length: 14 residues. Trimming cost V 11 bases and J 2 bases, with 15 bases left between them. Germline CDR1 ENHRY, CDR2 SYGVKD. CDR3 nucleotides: TGTGCCGCCATGAGCGGAGTTAACACCGGGGAGCTGTTTTTT. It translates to CAAMSGVNTGELFF.

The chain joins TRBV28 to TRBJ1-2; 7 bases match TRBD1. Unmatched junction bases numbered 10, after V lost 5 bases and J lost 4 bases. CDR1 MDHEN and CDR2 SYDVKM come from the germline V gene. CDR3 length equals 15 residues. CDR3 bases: TGTGCCAGCAGTCCGCCGGGACAGATTAGCTATGGCTACACCTTC. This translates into CASSPPGQISYGYTF.

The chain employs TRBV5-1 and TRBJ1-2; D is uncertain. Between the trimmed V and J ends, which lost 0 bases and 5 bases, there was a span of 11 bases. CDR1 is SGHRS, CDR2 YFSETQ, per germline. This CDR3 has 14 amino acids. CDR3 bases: TGCGCCAGCAGCTTGGGGGAAGGGAAGTATGGCTACACCTTC. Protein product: CASSLGEGKYGYTF.

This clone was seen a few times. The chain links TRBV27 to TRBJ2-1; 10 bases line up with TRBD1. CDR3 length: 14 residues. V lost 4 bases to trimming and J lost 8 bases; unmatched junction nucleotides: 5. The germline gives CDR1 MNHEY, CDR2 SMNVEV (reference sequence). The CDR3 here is CASSSDRGLYEQFF. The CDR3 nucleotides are TGTGCCAGCAGTTCGGACAGGGGGTTATATGAGCAGTTCTTC.

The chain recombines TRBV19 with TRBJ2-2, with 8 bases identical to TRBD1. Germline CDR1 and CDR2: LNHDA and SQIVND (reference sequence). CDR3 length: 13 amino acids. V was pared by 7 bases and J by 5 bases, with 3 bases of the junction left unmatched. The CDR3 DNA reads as TGTGCCAGTACCGACAGGGGAACCGGGGAGCTGTTTTTT. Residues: CASTDRGTGELFF.

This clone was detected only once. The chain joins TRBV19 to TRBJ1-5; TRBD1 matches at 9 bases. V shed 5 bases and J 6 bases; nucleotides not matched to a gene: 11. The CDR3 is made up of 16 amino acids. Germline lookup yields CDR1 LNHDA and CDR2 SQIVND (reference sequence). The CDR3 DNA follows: TGTGCCAGTAGTCCGACGGACAGGGGAGCGGGTCAGCCCCAGCATTTT. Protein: CASSPTDRGAGQPQHF. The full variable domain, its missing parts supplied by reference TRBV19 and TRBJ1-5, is DGGITQSPKYLFRKEGQNVTLSCEQNLNHDAMYWYRQDPGQGLRLIYYSQIVNDFQKGDIAEGYSVSREKKESFPLTVTSAQKNPTAFYLCASSPTDRGAGQPQHFGDGTRLSIL.

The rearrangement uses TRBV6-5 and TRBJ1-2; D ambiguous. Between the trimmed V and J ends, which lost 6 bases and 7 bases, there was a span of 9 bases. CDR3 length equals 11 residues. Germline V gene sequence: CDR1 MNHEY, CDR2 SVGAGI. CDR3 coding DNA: TGTGCCAGCAGCGATTTAGGTGGCTACACCTTC. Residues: CASSDLGGYTF.

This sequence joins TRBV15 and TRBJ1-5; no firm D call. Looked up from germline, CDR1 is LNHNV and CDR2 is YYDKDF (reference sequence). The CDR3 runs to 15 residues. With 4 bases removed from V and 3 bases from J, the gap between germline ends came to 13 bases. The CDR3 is CATSTSGRDNQPQHF. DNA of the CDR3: TGTGCCACCAGCACAAGCGGACGGGACAATCAGCCCCAGCATTTT. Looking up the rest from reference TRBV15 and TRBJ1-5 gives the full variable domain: DAMVIQNPRYQVTQFGKPVTLSCSQTLNHNVMYWYQQKSSQAPKLLFHYYDKDFNNEADTPDNFQSRRPNTSFCFLDIRSPGLGDTAMYLCATSTSGRDNQPQHFGDGTRLSIL.

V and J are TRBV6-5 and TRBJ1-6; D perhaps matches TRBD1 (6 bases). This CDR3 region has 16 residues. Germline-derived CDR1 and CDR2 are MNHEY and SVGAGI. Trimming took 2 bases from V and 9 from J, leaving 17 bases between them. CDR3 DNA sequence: TGTGCCAGCAGTTACGGGCTGGGGGCGAGGAGTTCACCCCTCCACTTT. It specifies CASSYGLGARSSPLHF.

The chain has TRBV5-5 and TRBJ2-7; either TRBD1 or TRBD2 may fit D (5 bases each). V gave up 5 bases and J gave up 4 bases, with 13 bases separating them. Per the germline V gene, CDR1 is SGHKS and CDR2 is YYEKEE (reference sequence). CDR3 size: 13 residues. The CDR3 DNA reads TGTGCCAGCAGTACCGAGGGGTATTACGAGCAGTACTTC. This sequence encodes CASSTEGYYEQYF.

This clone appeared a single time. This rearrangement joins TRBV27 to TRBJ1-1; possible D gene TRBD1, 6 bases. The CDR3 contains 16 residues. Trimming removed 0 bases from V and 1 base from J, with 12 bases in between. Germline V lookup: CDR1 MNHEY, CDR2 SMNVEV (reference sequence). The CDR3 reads CASSLSQGTKNTEAFF. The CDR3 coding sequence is TGTGCCAGCAGTTTATCCCAGGGGACGAAGAACACTGAAGCTTTCTTT.

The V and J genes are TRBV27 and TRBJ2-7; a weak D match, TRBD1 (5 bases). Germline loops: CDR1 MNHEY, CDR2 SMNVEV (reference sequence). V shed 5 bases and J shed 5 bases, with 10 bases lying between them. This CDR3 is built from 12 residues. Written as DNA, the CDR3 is TGTGCCAGCAGTCCGACGACAGACGAGCAGTACTTC. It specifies CASSPTTDEQYF.

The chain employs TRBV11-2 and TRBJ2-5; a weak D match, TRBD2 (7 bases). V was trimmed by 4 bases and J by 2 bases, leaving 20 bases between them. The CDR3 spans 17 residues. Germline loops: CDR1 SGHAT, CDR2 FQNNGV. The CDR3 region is CASSSPKGGSLQETQYF. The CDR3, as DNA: TGTGCCAGCAGCTCCCCGAAGGGGGGGAGCCTACAAGAGACCCAGTACTTC.